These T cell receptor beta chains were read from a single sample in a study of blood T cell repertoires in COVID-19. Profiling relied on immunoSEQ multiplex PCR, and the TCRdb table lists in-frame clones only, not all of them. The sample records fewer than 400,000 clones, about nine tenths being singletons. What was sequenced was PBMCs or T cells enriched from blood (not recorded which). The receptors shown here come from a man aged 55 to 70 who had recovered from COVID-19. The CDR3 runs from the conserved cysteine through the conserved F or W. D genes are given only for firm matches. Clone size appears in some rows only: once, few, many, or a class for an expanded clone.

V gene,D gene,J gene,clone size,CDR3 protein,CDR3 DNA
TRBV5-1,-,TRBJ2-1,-,CASSSPGTPTGEQFF,TGCGCCAGCAGCTCTCCCGGGACTCCAACGGGTGAGCAGTTCTTC
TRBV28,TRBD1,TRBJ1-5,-,CASCIRQGRYQPQHF,TGTGCCAGTTGCATACGACAGGGCCGGTATCAGCCCCAGCATTTT
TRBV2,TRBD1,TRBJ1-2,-,CATFRDRGFYGYTF,TGTGCCACATTCCGGGACAGGGGGTTCTATGGCTACACCTTC
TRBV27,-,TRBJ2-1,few,CASSWSFYYNEQFF,TGTGCCAGCAGTTGGTCGTTCTACTACAATGAGCAGTTCTTC
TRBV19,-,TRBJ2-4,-,CASNQANAGVNIQYF,TGTGCCAGTAACCAGGCCAACGCAGGGGTGAACATTCAGTACTTC
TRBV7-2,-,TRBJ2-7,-,CASSLGYRTYEQYF,TGTGCCAGCAGCTTAGGGTACAGGACCTACGAGCAGTACTTC
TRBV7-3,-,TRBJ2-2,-,CASSLMSGHSGGELFF,TGTGCCAGCAGCTTAATGTCGGGACACTCGGGCGGGGAGCTGTTTTTT
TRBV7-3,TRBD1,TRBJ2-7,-,CASSLTQGVEQYF,TGTGCCAGCAGCTTAACCCAGGGGGTCGAGCAGTACTTC
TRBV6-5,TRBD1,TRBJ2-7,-,CASSWDSSYEQYF,TGTGCCAGCAGCTGGGACAGCTCCTACGAGCAGTACTTC
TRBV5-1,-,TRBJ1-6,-,CASSLDRRSPLHF,TGCGCCAGCAGCTTGGACAGGCGTTCACCCCTCCACTTT
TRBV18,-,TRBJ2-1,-,CASSFQGIMGNEQFF,TGTGCCAGCTCATTCCAGGGGATAATGGGCAATGAGCAGTTCTTC
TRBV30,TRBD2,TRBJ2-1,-,CAWSVLGPSGLAGNNEQFF,TGTGCCTGGAGTGTATTAGGACCATCCGGGCTAGCGGGGAACAATGAGCAGTTCTTC
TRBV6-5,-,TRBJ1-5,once,CASSYSDFNQPQHF,TGTGCCAGCAGTTACTCCGACTTCAATCAGCCCCAGCATTTT
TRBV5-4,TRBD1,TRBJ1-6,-,CASSSPGQGRSPLHF,TGTGCCAGCAGTTCACCGGGACAGGGGCGGTCACCCCTCCACTTT
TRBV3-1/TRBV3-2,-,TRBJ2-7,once,CASSQGVAEQYF,TGTGCCAGCAGCCAAGGAGTTGCCGAGCAGTACTTC
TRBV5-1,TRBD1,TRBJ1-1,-,CASSQDRGSTEAFF,TGCGCCAGCAGCCAGGACAGGGGGAGCACTGAAGCTTTCTTT
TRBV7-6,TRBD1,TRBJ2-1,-,CASSLGGGTGKNEQFF,TGTGCCAGCAGCTTAGGGGGCGGGACAGGGAAAAATGAGCAGTTCTTC
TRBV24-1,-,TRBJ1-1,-,CATRQGMNTEAFF,TGTGCCACCAGACAGGGAATGAACACTGAAGCTTTCTTT